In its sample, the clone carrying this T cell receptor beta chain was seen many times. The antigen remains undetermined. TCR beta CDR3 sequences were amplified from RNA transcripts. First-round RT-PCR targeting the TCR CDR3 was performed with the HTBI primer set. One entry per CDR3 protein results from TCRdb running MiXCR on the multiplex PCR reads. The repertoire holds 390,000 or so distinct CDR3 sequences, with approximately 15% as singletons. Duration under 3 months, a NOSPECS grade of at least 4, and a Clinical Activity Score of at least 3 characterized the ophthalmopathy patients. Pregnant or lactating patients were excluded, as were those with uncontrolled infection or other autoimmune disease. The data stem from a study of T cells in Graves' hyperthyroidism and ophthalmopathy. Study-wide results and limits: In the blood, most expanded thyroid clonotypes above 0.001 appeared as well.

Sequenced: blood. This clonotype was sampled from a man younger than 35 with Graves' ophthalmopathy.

CDR3 loop: CASSLGRGGLTYNEQFF. Written as DNA, the CDR3 is TGTGCCAGCAGCTTAGGACGCGGGGGACTAACCTACAATGAGCAGTTCTTC. The chain is built from TRBV7-2 and TRBJ2-1, with 7 bases fitting TRBD2. Germline loops: CDR1 SGHTA, CDR2 FQGNSA. The CDR3 has 17 residues. Trimming took 1 base from V and 2 from J; bases not matched to a gene: 8.